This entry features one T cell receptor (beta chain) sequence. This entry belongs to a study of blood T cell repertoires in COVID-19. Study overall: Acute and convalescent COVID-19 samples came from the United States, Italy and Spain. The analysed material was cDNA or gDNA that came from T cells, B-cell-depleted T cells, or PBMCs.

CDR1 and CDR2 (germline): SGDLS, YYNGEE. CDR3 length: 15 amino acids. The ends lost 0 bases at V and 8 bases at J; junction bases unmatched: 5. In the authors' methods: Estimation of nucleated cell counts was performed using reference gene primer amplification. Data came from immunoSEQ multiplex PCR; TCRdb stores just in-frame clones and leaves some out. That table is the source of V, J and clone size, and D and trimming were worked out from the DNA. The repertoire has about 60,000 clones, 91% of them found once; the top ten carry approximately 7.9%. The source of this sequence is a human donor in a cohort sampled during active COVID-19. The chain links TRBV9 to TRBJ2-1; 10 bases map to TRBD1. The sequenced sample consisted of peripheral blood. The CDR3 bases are TGTGCCAGCAGCGTAGTCGGGACAGGGGATTATGAGCAGTTCTTC. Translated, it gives CASSVVGTGDYEQFF. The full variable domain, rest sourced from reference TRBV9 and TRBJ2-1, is DSGVTQTPKHLITATGQRVTLRCSPRSGDLSVYWYQQSLDQGLQFLIQYYNGEERAKGNILERFSAQQFPDLHSELNLSSLELGDSALYFCASSVVGTGDYEQFFGPGTRLTVL.